This T cell receptor (beta chain) was sequenced during a study of monozygotic twins with inflammatory bowel disease. Study-wide results and caveats: Healthy co-twins had higher TCRbeta inverse Simpson diversity than their IBD twins.

Details on this clonotype: The antigen remains undetermined.

In preparing each TCR library, about 3,700 ng of total RNA was used. One entry per CDR3 protein, without DNA, is what TCRdb gives after re-calling the 5' RACE reads. The record lists approximately 420,000 distinct CDR3 sequences, of which the ten most abundant hold 2% to 3%. The material sequenced was blood. This clonotype was sampled from a human donor with ulcerative colitis or Crohn's disease, or a healthy co-twin of an affected twin (not recorded which).

CDR3 sequence reads: CSARNPIAGVYNEQFF. V is TRBV20-1 and J is TRBJ2-1; TCRdb picks TRBD2, but there is no DNA to check that call. CDR3 size: 16 residues. Germline V gene data show CDR1 as DFQATT and CDR2 as SNEGSKA (reference sequence).